This passage covers 26 T cell receptor beta chains from one sample sequenced in a study of shared clonotypes between healthy human individuals. Sequencing was performed with immunoSEQ multiplex PCR; in TCRdb, only in-frame clones are kept and a portion is missing. The repertoire holds about 1.4 million clones, with roughly 96% as singletons. Sequencing input: naive CD4+ T cells sorted from blood. Described subset: CD45RA+ positively selected. All receptors derive from a man aged 25 to 40 in good health.

This clone was counted a single time. V usage is TRBV7-9 and J usage is TRBJ1-3; TRBD1 aligns across 8 bases. CDR3 length: 14 amino acids. From germline, CDR1 is SEHNR and CDR2 FQNEAQ (reference sequence). Trimming took 3 bases from V and 8 from J; bases not matched to a gene: 6. CDR3 amino acids: CASSLTGQGDTIYF. The CDR3 DNA reads as TGTGCCAGCAGCTTGACAGGACAGGGAGACACCATATATTTT. Full variable domain (outside the CDR3, taken from reference TRBV7-9 and TRBJ1-3): DTGVSQNPRHKITKRGQNVTFRCDPISEHNRLYWYRQTLGQGPEFLTYFQNEAQLEKSRLLSDRFSAERPKGSFSTLEIQRTEQGDSAMYLCASSLTGQGDTIYFGEGSWLTVV.

This clone has a single count. J is TRBJ2-3 and V is TRBV7-8, with 8 bases identical to TRBD2. Germline CDR1 and CDR2: SGHVS and FQNEAQ. Germline trimming cut 2 bases from V and 4 bases from J; bases unmatched to any gene: 11. The CDR3 has 17 residues. The CDR3 region is CASSLSEAGGPADTQYF. In DNA form, the CDR3 reads TGTGCCAGCAGCTTAAGTGAGGCGGGGGGACCGGCAGATACGCAGTATTTT.

V and J are TRBV2 and TRBJ2-2; D may match TRBD1 or TRBD2 (6 bases each). Between the trimmed V and J ends, which lost 7 bases and 2 bases, there was a span of 20 bases. CDR3 length equals 17 residues. The V gene's germline CDR1 is SNHLY and CDR2 FYNNEI. This CDR3 is CASTLIGGRDNTGELFF. CDR3 nucleotides: TGTGCCAGCACCCTCATCGGGGGCAGGGATAACACCGGGGAGCTGTTTTTT. Complete variable domain (other parts from reference TRBV2 and TRBJ2-2): EPEVTQTPSHQVTQMGQEVILRCVPISNHLYFYWYRQILGQKVEFLVSFYNNEISEKSEIFDDQFSVERPDGSNFTLKIRSTKLEDSAMYFCASTLIGGRDNTGELFFGEGSRLTVL.

The rearrangement joins TRBV5-1 to TRBJ2-7, with D possibly matching TRBD1 (6 bases). Trimming cost V 2 bases and J 5 bases, with 14 bases left between them. The CDR3 runs 14 residues. CDR1 and CDR2 (germline): SGHRS, YFSETQ. The CDR3 loop reads CASSFQGKGDEQYF. The CDR3, as DNA: TGCGCCAGCAGCTTCCAGGGGAAAGGGGACGAGCAGTACTTC.

V and J are TRBV28 and TRBJ1-5, with 12 bases matching TRBD1. Germline CDR1 is MDHEN and CDR2 is SYDVKM. The length of the CDR3 is 16 residues. Losses at the gene ends were 5 bases for V and 3 bases for J; bases not matched to a gene: 5. This chain's CDR3 is CASSTRDRGPNQPQHF. The CDR3 DNA sequence: TGTGCCAGCAGTACCCGGGACAGGGGGCCCAATCAGCCCCAGCATTTT. Full variable domain (remainder filled in from reference TRBV28 and TRBJ1-5): DVKVTQSSRYLVKRTGEKVFLECVQDMDHENMFWYRQDPGLGLRLIYFSYDVKMKEKGDIPEGYSVSREKKERFSLILESASTNQTSMYLCASSTRDRGPNQPQHFGDGTRLSIL.

Turning to this clone: At one of its ends the junction is not consistent with the germline gene, which may arise from a read error. This chain joins TRBV10-3 and TRBJ2-7, with D perhaps assigned TRBD1 or TRBD2 (5 bases each). Looked up from germline, CDR1 is ENHRY and CDR2 is SYGVKD. CDR3 size: 13 residues. CDR3 protein: CAISDNGAASCDF. CDR3 DNA: TGTGCCATCAGTGATAACGGGGCGGCTAGCTGCGACTTC.

V usage is TRBV14 and J usage is TRBJ1-2; D unclear. The V and J ends lost 4 bases and 3 bases respectively, with 9 bases between them. CDR1 and CDR2 (germline): SGHDN, FVKESK. The CDR3 is made up of 13 amino acids. The CDR3 DNA is TGTGCCAGCAGCCCCGGGTTGGACTATGGCTACACCTTC. The encoded protein is CASSPGLDYGYTF.

The J gene is TRBJ2-5, the V gene TRBV7-8, with D perhaps given as TRBD1 or TRBD2 (5 bases each). From germline, CDR1 is SGHVS and CDR2 FQNEAQ. The CDR3 spans 15 residues. V lost 4 bases, J lost 7 bases, and 19 bases lay in between. Here the CDR3 reads CASSSQGDGSTTQYF. CDR3 nucleotide sequence: TGTGCCAGCAGCTCTCAGGGAGACGGCTCGACGACCCAGTACTTC.

This chain uses TRBV7-2 with TRBJ1-1; D is unclear. There are 12 residues in the CDR3. Germline V gene lookup returns CDR1 SGHTA and CDR2 FQGNSA. Deletions cut 3 bases from V and 8 bases from J, with 10 bases between. The CDR3 DNA reads TGTGCCAGCAGCTTCCTCATGAGCGAAGCTTTCTTT. Amino acids: CASSFLMSEAFF.

The rearrangement links TRBV27 to TRBJ1-1; D is uncertain. The CDR3 extends over 14 amino acids. Trimming shortened V by 6 bases and J by 2 bases, and 13 bases separated the two germline ends. Germline loops: CDR1 MNHEY, CDR2 SMNVEV (reference sequence). CDR3 sequence reads: CASRFRGGNTEAFF. The DNA of the CDR3 is TGTGCCAGCAGGTTCCGGGGAGGTAACACTGAAGCTTTCTTT.

The chain employs TRBV9 and TRBJ2-1, with 9 bases aligning to TRBD2. The junction had 7 bases not matched to a gene; V was cut back by 4 bases and J by 8 bases. This CDR3 comprises 14 residues. Germline V gene data show CDR1 as SGDLS and CDR2 as YYNGEE. This CDR3 is CASSFSGSLHEQFF. DNA of the CDR3: TGTGCCAGCAGCTTTAGCGGGAGTCTCCATGAGCAGTTCTTC.

This chain links TRBV18 with TRBJ1-3; no clear D. Germline CDR1 reads KGHSH; CDR2 reads LQKENI. Between the trimmed V and J ends, which lost 3 bases and 0 bases, there was a span of 18 bases. This CDR3 region has 18 residues. The DNA for the CDR3 is TGTGCCAGCTCACCCTCGGCCAGTCATCCTCGCTCTGGAAACACCATATATTTT. This codes for CASSPSASHPRSGNTIYF.

This chain connects TRBV7-9 to TRBJ2-3, with D unclear. Germline CDR1 is SEHNR and CDR2 is FQNEAQ (reference sequence). Trimming left V 5 bases short and J 1 base short, with 19 bases between. The CDR3 contains 17 residues. CDR3 amino acids: CASSKDLPLSGTDTQYF. The CDR3 coding sequence is TGTGCCAGCAGCAAGGACCTACCGCTAAGTGGCACAGATACGCAGTATTTT.

V gene TRBV5-8 combines with J gene TRBJ1-5; D unresolved. The CDR3 contains 13 residues. The V gene's germline CDR1 is SGHTS and CDR2 YDEGEE. V was cut by 0 bases and J by 4 bases, with 5 bases left in between. In DNA form, the CDR3 reads TGTGCCAGCAGCTTGGGAATTAATCAGCCCCAGCATTTT. Translated: CASSLGINQPQHF.

This clone was detected only a few times. This sample also contains other DNA sequences that code for the same CDR3. The chain employs TRBV4-3 and TRBJ2-5, with D hard to call. Germline-derived CDR1 and CDR2 are LGHNA and YSLEER. Trimming took 0 bases from V and 5 from J, leaving 7 bases between them. The CDR3 totals 13 residues. The CDR3 region has the DNA TGCGCCAGCAGCCAAGATACTCGCGAGACCCAGTACTTC. Protein sequence: CASSQDTRETQYF.

The chain joins TRBV4-3 to TRBJ1-5, with D possibly TRBD1 on 6 matching bases. CDR3 length: 17 amino acids. V lost 0 bases, J lost 1 base, and 13 bases lay in between. Looked up from germline, CDR1 is LGHNA and CDR2 is YSLEER. As DNA, the CDR3 is TGCGCCAGCAGCCAAGATGGGGGCCCGGGCAGCAATCAGCCCCAGCATTTT. It codes for CASSQDGGPGSNQPQHF.

The genes are TRBV10-1 and TRBJ2-7; maybe TRBD2 (5 bases). CDR3 length equals 17 residues. The ends were cut back, 3 bases at V and 1 base at J, with 19 bases in the middle. Germline values: CDR1 WNHNN, CDR2 SYGVQD (reference sequence). This chain's CDR3 is CASSEFLAATKSYEQYF. The DNA for the CDR3 is TGCGCCAGCAGTGAATTTCTCGCAGCGACTAAATCCTACGAGCAGTACTTC.

V and J are TRBV6-1 and TRBJ2-7; D is unresolved. The CDR3 consists of 15 residues. CDR1 and CDR2 (germline): MNHNS, SASEGT. V was shortened by 2 bases and J by 0 bases, with 11 bases between the two germline ends. CDR3: CASSEPGLSSYEQYF. CDR3 DNA: TGTGCCAGCAGTGAACCGGGCCTAAGCTCCTACGAGCAGTACTTC.

On this clone itself: This sample also contains other DNA sequences that code for the same CDR3. The chain joins TRBV28 to TRBJ1-2; D unresolved. Trimming shortened V by 2 bases and J by 5 bases, and 6 bases separated the two germline ends. Germline V gene lookup returns CDR1 MDHEN and CDR2 SYDVKM. This CDR3 comprises 12 residues. CDR3 sequence reads: CASSLKGYGYTF. The CDR3, as DNA: TGTGCCAGCAGTTTAAAGGGATATGGCTACACCTTC.

CDR3 amino acids: CASSVDRSNTGELFF. CDR3 coding DNA: TGTGCCAGCTCTGTGGACAGGTCCAACACCGGGGAGCTGTTTTTT. This chain joins TRBV18 and TRBJ2-2; TRBD1 matches 7 bases. Germline V gives CDR1 KGHSH, CDR2 LQKENI. The CDR3 contains 15 residues. After removal of 6 bases from V and 2 bases from J, the junction contained 6 bases not matched to a gene.

The rearrangement links TRBV27 to TRBJ2-2; either TRBD1 or TRBD2 may fit D (6 bases each). The V and J ends lost 8 bases and 4 bases respectively, with 14 bases between them. The germline gives CDR1 MNHEY, CDR2 SMNVEV (reference sequence). CDR3 length: 14 amino acids. CDR3 protein: CASGGGRATGELFF. CDR3 DNA sequence: TGTGCCAGCGGAGGGGGTAGGGCCACCGGGGAGCTGTTTTTT.

This chain joins TRBV6-6 and TRBJ2-3; 7 bases align to TRBD2. The CDR3 is 13 amino acids. Germline-derived CDR1 and CDR2 are MNHNY and SVGAGI (reference sequence). With V trimmed by 7 bases and J by 4 bases, 5 bases remained unmatched. The CDR3, as DNA: TGTGCCAGCACCGGGAGGAGCCCAGATACGCAGTATTTT. Its translation is CASTGRSPDTQYF.

This rearrangement joins TRBV7-9 to TRBJ2-1; 7 bases align to TRBD2. V lost 5 bases to trimming and J lost 2 bases; unmatched junction nucleotides: 3. The germline V gene has CDR1 SEHNR and CDR2 FQNEAQ (reference sequence). The CDR3 extends over 14 amino acids. The CDR3 sequence: CASSRLAAYNEQFF. DNA for the CDR3: TGTGCCAGCAGCCGACTAGCAGCCTACAATGAGCAGTTCTTC.

The chain carries TRBV29-1 and TRBJ2-5, with 7 positions matching TRBD1. Germline V gene data show CDR1 as SQVTM and CDR2 as ANQGSEA. The CDR3 runs 13 residues. V shed 4 bases, J shed 2 bases, and the junction held 4 bases outside the gene matches. CDR3 amino acids: CSVAGTEQETQYF. The CDR3 region has the DNA TGCAGCGTTGCTGGGACAGAGCAAGAGACCCAGTACTTC.

On this clone itself: This sample includes further DNA sequences coding for the same CDR3. This sequence joins TRBV9 and TRBJ2-1; D unclear. The CDR3 has 11 amino acids. The V gene lost 2 bases and the J gene lost 10 bases, with 7 bases spanning the gap. CDR1 and CDR2 (germline): SGDLS, YYNGEE. CDR3 bases: TGTGCCAGCAGCGTGGGTTACGAGCAGTTCTTC. As protein: CASSVGYEQFF.

V gene TRBV28 combines with J gene TRBJ2-1, with 7 bases matching TRBD2. Germline trimming cut 0 bases from V and 4 bases from J; bases unmatched to any gene: 9. This CDR3 has 17 amino acids. Germline CDR1 MDHEN, CDR2 SYDVKM. The CDR3 protein is CASSLWYGGSEYNEQFF. CDR3 nucleotides: TGTGCCAGCAGTTTATGGTATGGCGGGAGTGAGTACAATGAGCAGTTCTTC.